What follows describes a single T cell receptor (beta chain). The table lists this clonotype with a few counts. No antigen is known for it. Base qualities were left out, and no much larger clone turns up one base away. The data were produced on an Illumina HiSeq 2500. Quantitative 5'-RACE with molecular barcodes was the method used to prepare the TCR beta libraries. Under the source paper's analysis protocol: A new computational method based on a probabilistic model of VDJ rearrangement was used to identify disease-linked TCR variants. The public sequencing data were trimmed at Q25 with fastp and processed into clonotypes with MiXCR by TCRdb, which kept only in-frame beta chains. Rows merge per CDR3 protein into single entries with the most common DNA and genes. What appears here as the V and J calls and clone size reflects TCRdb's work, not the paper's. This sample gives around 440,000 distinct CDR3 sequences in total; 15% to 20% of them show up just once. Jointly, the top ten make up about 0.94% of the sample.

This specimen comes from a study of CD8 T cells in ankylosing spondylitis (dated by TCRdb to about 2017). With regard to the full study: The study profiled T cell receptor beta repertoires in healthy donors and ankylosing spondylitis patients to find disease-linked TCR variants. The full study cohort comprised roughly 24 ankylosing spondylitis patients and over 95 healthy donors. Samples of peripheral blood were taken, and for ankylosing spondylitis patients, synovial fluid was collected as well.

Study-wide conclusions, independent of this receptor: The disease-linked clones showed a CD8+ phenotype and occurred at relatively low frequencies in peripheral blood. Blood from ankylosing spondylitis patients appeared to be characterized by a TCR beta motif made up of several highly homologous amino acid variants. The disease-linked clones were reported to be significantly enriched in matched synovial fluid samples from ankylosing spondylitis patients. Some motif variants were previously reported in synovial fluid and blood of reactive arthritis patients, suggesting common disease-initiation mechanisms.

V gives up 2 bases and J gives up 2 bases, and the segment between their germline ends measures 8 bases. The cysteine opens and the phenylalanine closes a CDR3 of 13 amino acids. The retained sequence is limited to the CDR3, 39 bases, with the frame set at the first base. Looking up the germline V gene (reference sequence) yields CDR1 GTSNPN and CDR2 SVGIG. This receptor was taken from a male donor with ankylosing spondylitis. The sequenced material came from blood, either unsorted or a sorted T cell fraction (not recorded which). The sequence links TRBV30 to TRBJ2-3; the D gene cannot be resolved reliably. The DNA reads TGTGCCTGGAGTACCCTGACCACAGATACGCAGTATTTT. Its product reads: CAWSTLTTDTQYF.